This TCR beta chain was captured by sequencing in a study of graft-versus-host responses after intestinal transplantation. Whole-study context: Induction with anti-thymocyte globulin, then tacrolimus and steroids for around three years, was given to all recipients. Findings and caveats of the study: Recipient bone marrow held GvH clones, some seen earlier in ileum or blood. Peak GvH clone levels in circulation were associated with early post-transplant HvG declines.

About this clone: Antigen: not known.

Measured with immunoSEQ multiplex PCR; TCRdb has only the in-frame clones, and not every one. The table has roughly 60,000 clones, about 90% seen once; the top ten hold more than 2.5%. The CDR3 runs to 14 residues. Trimming at V came to 0 bases and at J to 11 bases, leaving 9 bases not matched to a gene. Germline loops: CDR1 MGHRA, CDR2 YSYEKL. The sample was PBMCs, taken around 120 days after intestinal transplantation. The genes are TRBV4-1 and TRBJ2-5; 7 nucleotides agree with TRBD1. This receptor was taken from a human patient who received an intestinal transplant, so some T cells may come from the graft donor. The CDR3 region has the DNA TGCGCCAGCAGCCAAGAAACAGGGGTAGGGGAGCAGTACTTC. It yields the protein CASSQETGVGEQYF.